The 25 T cell receptor beta chains below all came from one sample that was sequenced in a study of blood T cell repertoires in COVID-19. Some clones are missing from TCRdb's copy, which holds only in-frame ones; the method was immunoSEQ multiplex PCR. The table lists 210,000 or so clones, around 88% of them singletons. Sequencing input: peripheral blood. The receptors were gathered from a young man with active or convalescent COVID-19.

This clone has only one observation. The V gene is TRBV6-2 or TRBV6-3, the J gene TRBJ2-1; 13 bases align to TRBD2. V lost 6 bases to trimming and J lost 6 bases; unmatched junction nucleotides: 5. Germline V lookup: CDR1 MNHEY, CDR2 SVGEGT. This CDR3 is 15 amino acids long. CDR3 DNA: TGTGCCAGCAGCCCCGGGACTAGCGGGATCAATGAGCAGTTCTTC. Amino acid sequence: CASSPGTSGINEQFF.

Regarding this clone: At one end, the junction sequence differs from germline, possibly due to a read error. The chain employs TRBV7-7 and TRBJ2-7, with TRBD2 matching 7 bases. Germline CDR1 is SSHAT and CDR2 is FNYEAQ (reference sequence). The CDR3 has 16 residues. The CDR3 DNA reads as TGTGCTAGCAGCTTAGCGAGCGGGGCACCTATATACGAGCAGTACTTC. This sequence encodes CASSLASGAPIYEQYF.

The chain links TRBV7-8 to TRBJ2-2; possible D gene TRBD2, 7 bases. Trimming pared 6 bases from V and 14 bases from J, leaving 16 bases between. CDR3 length: 12 amino acids. The germline gives CDR1 SGHVS, CDR2 FQNEAQ. CDR3 coding DNA: TGTGCCAGCAGGCTGGCTGGGGGGGCACTGTTTTTT. Translated, it gives CASRLAGGALFF. The whole variable domain, filled in from reference TRBV7-8 and TRBJ2-2, reads GAGVSQSPRYKVAKRGQDVALRCDPISGHVSLFWYQQALGQGPEFLTYFQNEAQLDKSGLPSDRFFAERPEGSVSTLKIQRTQQEDSAVYLCASRLAGGALFFGEGSRLTVL.

This chain joins TRBV5-1 and TRBJ1-2; 10 bases agree with TRBD1. V dropped 5 bases and J dropped 6; count of bases not matched to a gene: 7. Germline V gives CDR1 SGHRS, CDR2 YFSETQ. CDR3 size: 14 residues. Written as DNA, the CDR3 is TGCGCCAGCAGACCGACAGGGGGCGCCGATGGCTACACCTTC. It yields the protein CASRPTGGADGYTF.

V and J are TRBV6-6 and TRBJ2-7, with 13 bases aligning to TRBD2. After removal of 6 bases from V and 0 bases from J, the junction contained 14 bases not matched to a gene. This CDR3 is 19 amino acids long. In germline, CDR1 is MNHNY, CDR2 SVGAGI (reference sequence). The CDR3 coding sequence is TGTGCCAGCAGCTCCTTAACCGGGACTAGCGGGACCCGCTCCTACGAGCAGTACTTC. It is translated as CASSSLTGTSGTRSYEQYF.

This rearrangement joins TRBV28 to TRBJ1-5, with a weak D call TRBD1 (6 bases). Germline V gene lookup returns CDR1 MDHEN and CDR2 SYDVKM. The CDR3 covers 23 residues. The V and J ends lost 5 bases and 3 bases respectively, with 38 bases between them. The CDR3 nucleotides read TGTGCCAGCAGTCCAGCGACTGGAGTGGGAGTGGGGGCCGGTCGACTATCCAATCAGCCCCAGCATTTT. It translates to CASSPATGVGVGAGRLSNQPQHF.

V usage is TRBV12-3 or TRBV12-4 and J usage is TRBJ1-1; weak D call: TRBD1 (6 bases). This CDR3 comprises 12 residues. Trimming removed 6 bases from V and 7 bases from J, with 12 bases in between. The CDR3 bases are TGTGCCAGCAGCTTGGACAGAATTGAAGCTTTCTTT. Translated: CASSLDRIEAFF.

The V call is TRBV9, the J call TRBJ2-2; tentatively, D is TRBD2 (5 bases). The germline V and J ends were trimmed by 0 bases and 3 bases, with 12 bases remaining between them. The CDR3 extends over 16 amino acids. Germline V CDR1 and CDR2: SGDLS, YYNGEE. In nucleotides, the CDR3 is TGTGCCAGCAGCGTAGTGAGGGTTGGGGACACCGGGGAGCTGTTTTTT. This gives the protein CASSVVRVGDTGELFF.

In nucleotides, the CDR3 is TGTGCCAGCAGCTTACTGAGGACAGGGGCCGCTGAAGCTTTCTTT. Protein product: CASSLLRTGAAEAFF. The chain couples TRBV7-2 to TRBJ1-1, with 9 positions matching TRBD1. This CDR3 is 15 amino acids long. Germline V gene sequence: CDR1 SGHTA, CDR2 FQGNSA. The V and J ends lost 2 bases and 6 bases, in that order; junction bases with no gene match: 7.

This clone appeared once. This sequence joins TRBV3-1 (or the pseudogene TRBV3-2) and TRBJ2-1; TRBD2 matches at 10 bases. Germline CDR1 is LGHDT and CDR2 is YNNKEL (reference sequence). J was trimmed by 5 bases and V by 0 bases; bases with no gene match: 13. There are 19 residues in the CDR3. In nucleotides, the CDR3 is TGTGCCAGCAGCCAAGATTTAGAGCGGGAGGGGCCATTTCACAATGAGCAGTTCTTC. It is translated as CASSQDLEREGPFHNEQFF.

The chain is built from TRBV5-1 and TRBJ1-4; 9 nucleotides line up with TRBD1. This CDR3 spans 18 amino acids. The germline V gene has CDR1 SGHRS and CDR2 YFSETQ. The V and J ends lost 0 bases and 8 bases, in that order; junction bases with no gene match: 14. The CDR3 region has the DNA TGCGCCAGCAGCTTGGTAACAGGGGGCAAATCGAGAGGAGAAAAACTGTTTTTT. It is translated as CASSLVTGGKSRGEKLFF.

J is TRBJ1-2 and V is TRBV30; the D is unclear. V was pared by 3 bases and J by 6 bases, with 17 bases between. The CDR3 sequence is 14 residues long. Germline V lookup: CDR1 GTSNPN, CDR2 SVGIG (reference sequence). The CDR3 spells CAWRVSPTTNGYTF. The CDR3 region has the DNA TGTGCCTGGAGAGTCTCCCCGACAACCAATGGCTACACCTTC. The variable domain in full, completed from reference TRBV30 and TRBJ1-2, reads SQTIHQWPATLVQPVGSPLSLECTVEGTSNPNLYWYRQAAGRGLQLLFYSVGIGQISSEVPQNLSASRPQDRQFILSSKKLLLSDSGFYLCAWRVSPTTNGYTFGSGTRLTVV.

The chain is built from TRBV5-1 and TRBJ2-3; D remains unclear. Germline assignment: CDR1 SGHRS and CDR2 YFSETQ. The CDR3 sequence is 16 residues long. V lost 1 base, J lost 1 base, and 13 bases lay in between. The CDR3 nucleotides read TGCGCCAGCAGCTTGTTTAGCAGCCGGGGCACAGATACGCAGTATTTT. Its translation is CASSLFSSRGTDTQYF.

J is TRBJ1-2 and V is TRBV19, with 8 bases identical to TRBD1. CDR1 is LNHDA, CDR2 SQIVND, per germline (reference sequence). Germline trimming cut 0 bases from V and 8 bases from J; bases unmatched to any gene: 8. The CDR3 is 15 residues long. CDR3 coding DNA: TGTGCCAGTAGTATAGATCTGGTCAGGGGGCGCGGCTACACCTTC. Translated: CASSIDLVRGRGYTF.

This clone occurred once. V usage is TRBV27 and J usage is TRBJ2-3, with 14 bases identical to TRBD2. This CDR3 region has 17 residues. CDR1 and CDR2 from the germline V gene are MNHEY and SMNVEV (reference sequence). The V gene end was trimmed by 6 bases and the J gene end by 0 bases; junction bases not matched to a gene: 5. DNA of the CDR3: TGTGCCAGCAGCGGGACTAGCGGGAGACCCAGCACAGATACGCAGTATTTT. It yields the protein CASSGTSGRPSTDTQYF.

The chain combines TRBV7-2 with TRBJ1-6, with D uncertain. Between the trimmed V and J ends, which lost 1 base and 7 bases, there was a span of 8 bases. Germline values: CDR1 SGHTA, CDR2 FQGNSA. The CDR3 sequence is 14 residues long. CDR3 sequence: CASSLVWRNSPLHF. The CDR3 DNA reads as TGTGCCAGCAGCTTAGTATGGCGGAATTCACCCCTCCACTTT.

The J gene is TRBJ1-1, the V gene TRBV18, with D unresolved. Germline CDR1 is KGHSH and CDR2 is LQKENI. V was cut by 1 base and J by 2 bases, with 8 bases left in between. CDR3 length: 14 residues. The CDR3 DNA is TGTGCCAGCTCACCACGCGAGGCAAACACTGAAGCTTTCTTT. Translating it yields CASSPREANTEAFF.

V and J are TRBV10-3 and TRBJ1-2; D is unresolved. Trimming took 3 bases from V and 5 from J, leaving 16 bases between them. From germline, CDR1 is ENHRY and CDR2 SYGVKD. CDR3 size: 15 residues. CDR3 residues: CAISDPPPGLYGYTF. The DNA of the CDR3 is TGTGCCATCAGTGACCCCCCGCCGGGGTTATATGGCTACACCTTC.

CDR3 DNA sequence: TGTGCCAGCAGTTACGGCACACACTACGAGCAGTACTTC. It translates to CASSYGTHYEQYF. V usage is TRBV6-2 or TRBV6-3 and J usage is TRBJ2-7; D unresolved. The CDR3 runs to 13 residues. Trimming pared 2 bases from V and 3 bases from J, leaving 8 bases between. Per germline, CDR1 MNHEY and CDR2 SVGEGT.

In the case of this clone: Different DNA sequences within this sample yield the same CDR3. The V gene is TRBV10-1, the J gene TRBJ2-2; D gene unclear. Germline V gene lookup returns CDR1 WNHNN and CDR2 SYGVQD (reference sequence). V gave up 3 bases and J gave up 0 bases, with 8 bases separating them. This CDR3 spans 15 amino acids. For the CDR3, the DNA is TGCGCCAGCAGTGAAGGCGGATCGAACACCGGGGAGCTGTTTTTT. Translating it yields CASSEGGSNTGELFF.

This clone was observed a handful of times. V usage is TRBV5-8 and J usage is TRBJ1-1; D ambiguous. The CDR3 loop spans 14 amino acids. The V gene lost 4 bases and the J gene lost 0 bases, with 10 bases spanning the gap. Germline values: CDR1 SGHTS, CDR2 YDEGEE. CDR3 in DNA: TGTGCCAGCAGCCAGGCGCCCATGAACACTGAAGCTTTCTTT. Residues: CASSQAPMNTEAFF.

The chain is built from TRBV6-2 or TRBV6-3 and TRBJ2-5, with 7 bases matching TRBD1. The CDR3 is 16 amino acids. The V gene's germline CDR1 is MNHEY and CDR2 SVGEGT. The V gene end was trimmed by 6 bases and the J gene end by 5 bases; junction bases not matched to a gene: 15. The CDR3 protein is CASSHHPTGASETQYF. CDR3 in DNA: TGTGCCAGCAGCCACCACCCAACAGGGGCATCCGAGACCCAGTACTTC.

The genes are TRBV5-6 and TRBJ2-1; D is ambiguous. Germline V CDR1 and CDR2: SGHDT, YYEEEE. The germline V and J ends were trimmed by 1 base and 0 bases, with 8 bases remaining between them. The CDR3 consists of 15 residues. The CDR3 nucleotides read TGTGCCAGCAGCTTGAGCTATAGCTCCTACAATGAGCAGTTCTTC. Amino acid sequence: CASSLSYSSYNEQFF.

V gene TRBV18 combines with J gene TRBJ1-4, with 7 bases identical to TRBD1. This CDR3 contains 15 residues. Unmatched junction bases numbered 6, after V lost 4 bases and J lost 4 bases. CDR1 is KGHSH, CDR2 LQKENI, per germline. CDR3 bases: TGTGCCAGCTCACGTAGGGACAGCCTTAATGAAAAACTGTTTTTT. It specifies CASSRRDSLNEKLFF. The variable domain in full, completed from reference TRBV18 and TRBJ1-4, reads NAGVMQNPRHLVRRRGQEARLRCSPMKGHSHVYWYRQLPEEGLKFMVYLQKENIIDESGMPKERFSAEFPKEGPSILRIQQVVRGDSAAYFCASSRRDSLNEKLFFGSGTQLSVL.

The genes are TRBV29-1 and TRBJ2-7; D may be TRBD1 (6 bases). CDR3 size: 14 residues. The germline V gene has CDR1 SQVTM and CDR2 ANQGSEA. Trimming took off 1 base at V and 2 bases at J, with 12 bases between the two ends. The CDR3 reads CSVEGARGPYEQYF. The CDR3 coding sequence is TGCAGCGTTGAAGGGGCCAGGGGCCCCTACGAGCAGTACTTC.